The clone carrying this T cell receptor (beta chain) came up many times. Its target is not known. These data belong to a study of Graves' ophthalmopathy and Graves' hyperthyroidism. Background on the study: Peripheral blood collection took place at initial diagnosis, before any treatment.

Amplifying from RNA transcripts, the study obtained TCR beta CDR3 regions. Investigators did first-round RT-PCR with HTBI primers, then second-round multiplex PCR. TCRdb ran MiXCR on the multiplex PCR reads and lists one entry per CDR3 protein. This table holds about 410,000 distinct CDR3 sequences, about 18% found once. Broader study findings: Ophthalmopathy progression was predicted with under 71% sensitivity and 72.22% specificity.

The CDR3 has 13 amino acids. Germline lookup yields CDR1 GTSNPN and CDR2 SVGIG (reference sequence). V lost 1 base and J 6 bases, leaving 13 bases between the germline ends. Sequencing used peripheral blood. This clonotype originated in a woman aged 18-29 years with Graves' ophthalmopathy. The V gene is TRBV30, the J gene TRBJ2-7; D not resolved. The CDR3 protein is CAWSAGSPFEQYF. Here the CDR3 DNA reads TGTGCCTGGAGTGCGGGCAGTCCTTTCGAGCAGTACTTC.